Listed below are T cell receptor beta chains from one sample, sequenced in a study of blood T cell repertoires in COVID-19. TCRdb's table, derived via immunoSEQ multiplex PCR, lists solely in-frame clones and lacks some. The data contain some 160,000 clones, 70% to 80% of them singletons. Material for sequencing was PBMCs or T cells enriched from blood (not recorded which). Receptor source: a woman aged 70-85 years in a cohort exposed to, infected with or recovered from COVID-19 (not recorded which). Each CDR3 is given with its conserved first and last residue.

V gene: TRBV4-1; CDR3 protein: CASIDGTGNNSPLHF
V gene: TRBV6-2/TRBV6-3; CDR3 protein: CASSRQGMAVNEQFF
V gene: TRBV18; CDR3 protein: CASSPPGGYSNQPQHF
V gene: TRBV6-5; CDR3 protein: CASSYSFMRGLGGYTF
V gene: TRBV5-4; CDR3 protein: CAGGLNDETQYF
V gene: TRBV29-1; CDR3 protein: CSSFSPIRTSWEYNEQFF
V gene: TRBV5-4; CDR3 protein: CASSSQGALRLTGELFF
V gene: TRBV27; CDR3 protein: CASSLRGWDTEAFF
V gene: TRBV6-2/TRBV6-3; CDR3 protein: CASSYSRQTTEAFF
V gene: TRBV5-1; CDR3 protein: CASSVQETQYF
V gene: TRBV28; CDR3 protein: CASSLIQGYQPQHF
V gene: TRBV28; CDR3 protein: CASSLFEGGSPLHF
V gene: TRBV4-3; CDR3 protein: CASSQVRGSPLHF
V gene: TRBV30; CDR3 protein: CAWIQGSGYTF
V gene: TRBV7-2; CDR3 protein: CASSLVGVAGVGQTQYF
V gene: TRBV18; CDR3 protein: CASSPPLQEYGYTF
V gene: TRBV7-9; CDR3 protein: CASSLVATINEQFF
V gene: TRBV5-1; CDR3 protein: CASSLLDRSTEAFF
V gene: TRBV19; CDR3 protein: CASSMGLAGASEQYF
V gene: TRBV3-1/TRBV3-2; CDR3 protein: CASSPLAGPAVEQFF
V gene: TRBV28; CDR3 protein: CASSLRGLAGRSDTQYF
V gene: TRBV19; CDR3 protein: CASSSPQTSGSSYEQYF
V gene: TRBV3-1/TRBV3-2; CDR3 protein: CASSRQPYTQYF
V gene: TRBV19; CDR3 protein: CASSTNYGGKQFF
V gene: TRBV28; CDR3 protein: CASTRETYNSPLHF
V gene: TRBV10-3; CDR3 protein: CATGQVQAVSYEQYF
V gene: TRBV5-1; CDR3 protein: CASSEASNSYNEQFF
V gene: TRBV19; CDR3 protein: CASSISRWRDQYNEQFF
V gene: TRBV10-3; CDR3 protein: CAIRPGTDEETQYF
V gene: TRBV18; CDR3 protein: CASSFSTGANQPQHF
V gene: TRBV3-1/TRBV3-2; CDR3 protein: CASSLYPGQGNEKLFF
V gene: TRBV6-6; CDR3 protein: CASTDRGDYGYTF
V gene: TRBV4-2; CDR3 protein: CASSQESAGISGGTDTQYF
V gene: TRBV19; CDR3 protein: CASSAQGSGYTF
V gene: TRBV7-9; CDR3 protein: CASSLGGAGGDEQFF
V gene: TRBV15; CDR3 protein: CATSRAGSSPLHF
V gene: TRBV25-1; CDR3 protein: CASSINRQVWDEQFF
V gene: TRBV5-5; CDR3 protein: CASSWGQDYSYEQYF
V gene: TRBV5-1; CDR3 protein: CASSLIQNEKLFF
V gene: TRBV15; CDR3 protein: CATQHTGVDYGYTF
V gene: TRBV20-1; CDR3 protein: CSAEVNEQFF
V gene: TRBV4-3; CDR3 protein: CASSPGQGVDTQYF
V gene: TRBV19; CDR3 protein: CASSNPSGLSYEQYF
V gene: TRBV7-9; CDR3 protein: CASSFNLGQGVGEQYF
V gene: TRBV6-6; CDR3 protein: CATNDRGREEKLFF
V gene: TRBV24-1; CDR3 protein: CATSDPSPRDREPYQETQYF
V gene: TRBV28; CDR3 protein: CASSLGGGYNEQFF
V gene: TRBV6-1; CDR3 protein: CASSAAPVDGYTF
V gene: TRBV24-1; CDR3 protein: CATSDPSKGQGNEKLFF
V gene: TRBV27; CDR3 protein: CASSPIQGLWNTEAFF
V gene: TRBV4-1; CDR3 protein: CASRPSSGSSYEQYF
V gene: TRBV3-1/TRBV3-2; CDR3 protein: CASSPQGGAGGEQYF
V gene: TRBV28; CDR3 protein: CASSLWAGQPQHF